The entry below gives a single T cell receptor beta chain sequence along with its context. The data are from a study of blood T cell repertoires in COVID-19. The wider study: Samples representing acute and convalescent COVID-19 were sourced from the United States, Italy and Spain. PBMCs, B-cell-depleted T cells, or T cells provided the cDNA or gDNA that made up the material.

The length of the CDR3 is 16 residues. V gave up 1 base and J gave up 4 bases, with 13 bases separating them. Germline CDR1 reads MGHRA; CDR2 reads YSYEKL. In the original analysis: Estimates of nucleated cell counts were drawn from the amplification of reference gene primers. TCRdb's table, derived via immunoSEQ multiplex PCR, lists solely in-frame clones and lacks some. The DNA was the basis for D and trimming; V, J and clone size are from that table. The data contain about 100,000 clones, 85% of them singletons. The specimen sequenced was peripheral blood. The clonotype originates from a man between 45 and 60 years old with active or convalescent COVID-19. The chain links TRBV4-1 to TRBJ2-2, with D possibly being TRBD2 (6 bases). Written as DNA, the CDR3 is TGCGCCAGCAGCCAAGGACTAGTTCCTACCACCGGGGAGCTGTTTTTT. The encoded protein is CASSQGLVPTTGELFF.